These 11 T cell receptor beta chains share one sample of origin, sequenced in a study of blood T cell repertoires in COVID-19. Here immunoSEQ multiplex PCR was the method, and the copy in TCRdb shows in-frame clones only, minus some. The top ten hold roughly 15% of the sample, which has 31,000 or so clones, approximately 90% seen once. The specimen was peripheral blood. The source is a man at least 80 years old with acute or convalescent COVID-19.

The rearrangement joins TRBV19 to TRBJ1-4; 8 bases match TRBD1. CDR1 is LNHDA, CDR2 SQIVND, per germline (reference sequence). V lost 5 bases to trimming and J lost 2 bases; unmatched junction nucleotides: 4. This CDR3 spans 15 amino acids. The CDR3, as DNA: TGTGCCAGTAGTCCCAGGACAGGGACTAATGAAAAACTGTTTTTT. Its protein product is CASSPRTGTNEKLFF.

V is TRBV12-3 or TRBV12-4 and J is TRBJ1-4; D uncertain. CDR3 length equals 12 residues. Trimming left V 6 bases short and J 8 bases short, with 10 bases between. The DNA for the CDR3 is TGTGCCAGCAGCCCAACTAGCGAAAAACTGTTTTTT. Its protein is CASSPTSEKLFF.

The rearrangement uses TRBV28 and TRBJ1-2; no definite D call. Trimming took 5 bases from V and 0 from J, leaving 16 bases between them. The CDR3 extends over 16 amino acids. Germline V CDR1 and CDR2: MDHEN, SYDVKM. The CDR3 sequence is CASSPGAGQPNYGYTF. The CDR3 nucleotides read TGTGCCAGCAGTCCGGGTGCGGGCCAACCTAACTATGGCTACACCTTC.

The chain has TRBV23-1 and TRBJ1-1, with TRBD1 identical over 8 bases. TRBV23-1 is assigned to the ORF class and has an uncertain function. This CDR3 region has 15 residues. With 3 bases clipped from V and 3 bases from J, the junction kept 6 bases outside the gene matches. The CDR3 DNA reads TGCGCCAGCAGTCATCCAGGGGGCGGGTACACTGAAGCTTTCTTT. Amino acids: CASSHPGGGYTEAFF.

J is TRBJ2-3 and V is TRBV10-3; the D is unclear. Germline CDR1 reads ENHRY; CDR2 reads SYGVKD. V lost 0 bases to trimming and J lost 6 bases, with 13 bases between them. The CDR3 totals 15 residues. The CDR3 loop reads CAISESVGKRDTQYF. CDR3 bases: TGTGCCATCAGTGAGTCGGTGGGCAAAAGGGATACGCAGTATTTT.

The CDR3 protein is CASSLNARRGLQETQYF. The CDR3 DNA sequence: TGTGCCAGCTCACTTAATGCCAGGAGGGGGCTTCAAGAGACCCAGTACTTC. V is TRBV18 and J is TRBJ2-5; possibly TRBD1 for D (7 bases). CDR1 and CDR2 (germline): KGHSH, LQKENI. V was clipped by 4 bases and J by 2 bases, with 20 bases between them. The CDR3 totals 17 residues.

The rearrangement joins TRBV4-1 to TRBJ1-2, with no clear D. Trimming pared 3 bases from V and 8 bases from J, leaving 19 bases between. The CDR3 is 15 amino acids. Germline V gives CDR1 MGHRA, CDR2 YSYEKL. CDR3 loop: CASSQARGGFGGYTF. In DNA form, the CDR3 reads TGCGCCAGCAGCCAGGCCCGGGGAGGGTTTGGAGGCTACACCTTC.

This clone was detected only once. The genes are TRBV18 and TRBJ2-3, with 7 bases matching TRBD1. Trimming took 1 base from V and 4 from J; bases not matched to a gene: 5. The germline V gene has CDR1 KGHSH and CDR2 LQKENI. The CDR3 sequence is 15 residues long. The CDR3 spells CASSPQGASADTQYF. For the CDR3, the DNA is TGTGCCAGCTCACCACAGGGGGCGAGTGCAGATACGCAGTATTTT.

The chain joins TRBV4-1 to TRBJ1-4; TRBD1 agrees at 9 bases. From germline, CDR1 is MGHRA and CDR2 YSYEKL. Trimming removed 4 bases from V and 5 bases from J; junction bases left unmatched: 5. This CDR3 is built from 15 residues. The CDR3 here is CASSLHGTGNEKLFF. The CDR3 DNA sequence: TGCGCCAGCAGCCTCCACGGGACAGGGAATGAAAAACTGTTTTTT.

V usage is TRBV2 and J usage is TRBJ1-4, with TRBD1 as a possible D gene (6 bases). Germline loops: CDR1 SNHLY, CDR2 FYNNEI. This CDR3 region has 14 residues. Deletions cut 7 bases from V and 5 bases from J, with 14 bases between. CDR3 protein: CASIPGHYNEKLFF. CDR3 nucleotides: TGTGCCAGCATCCCGGGACATTACAATGAAAAACTGTTTTTT.

The chain carries TRBV28 and TRBJ1-2; TRBD1 might be the D (6 bases). Trimming took off 7 bases at V and 3 bases at J, with 12 bases between the two ends. Germline V lookup: CDR1 MDHEN, CDR2 SYDVKM. The CDR3 contains 13 residues. The CDR3 DNA follows: TGTGCCAGCACACAGACAGGAGACTATGGCTACACCTTC. Amino acids: CASTQTGDYGYTF.